Sequencing of this TCR beta chain was carried out in a study of shared clonotypes between healthy human individuals. Looking at the study overall: Each donor had three CD4 naive, three CD4 memory, two CD8 naive and one CD8 memory plate. Study observations and caveats: Though the depth was large, rarefaction showed that sorted-subset sequencing was incomplete. Compared with memory subsets, naive subsets generally had larger estimated richness.

As regards this clone: The antigen is not known.

Some clones are missing from TCRdb's copy, which holds only in-frame ones; the method was immunoSEQ multiplex PCR. The sample lists 2 million to 3 million clones, over 85% occurring once. Germline CDR1 MDHEN, CDR2 SYDVKM. The CDR3 runs 17 residues. V gave up 3 bases and J gave up 1 base, with 17 bases separating them. The sequenced sample was naive CD4+ T cells from PBMCs. Subset meaning: CD45RA+ positively selected. The chain carries TRBV28 and TRBJ2-3; weak D call: TRBD2 (6 bases). This TCR came from a man aged 18-30 years in good health. Some clones in this sample may be carry-over from other donors' samples. The CDR3 DNA reads as TGTGCCAGCAGTTTTGGCGGGACCCCTTACGGCACAGATACGCAGTATTTT. Residues: CASSFGGTPYGTDTQYF.